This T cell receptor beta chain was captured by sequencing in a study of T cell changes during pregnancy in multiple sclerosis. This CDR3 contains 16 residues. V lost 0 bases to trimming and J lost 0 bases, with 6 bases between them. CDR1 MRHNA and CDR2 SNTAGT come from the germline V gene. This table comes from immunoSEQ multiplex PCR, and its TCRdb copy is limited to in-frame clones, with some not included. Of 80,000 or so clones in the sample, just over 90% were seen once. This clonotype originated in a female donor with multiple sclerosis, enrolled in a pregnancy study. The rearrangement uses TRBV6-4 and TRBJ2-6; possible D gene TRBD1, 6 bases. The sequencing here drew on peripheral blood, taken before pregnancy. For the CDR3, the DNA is TGTGCCAGCAGTGACTCAGGGGGCTCTGGGGCCAACGTCCTGACTTTC. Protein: CASSDSGGSGANVLTF.